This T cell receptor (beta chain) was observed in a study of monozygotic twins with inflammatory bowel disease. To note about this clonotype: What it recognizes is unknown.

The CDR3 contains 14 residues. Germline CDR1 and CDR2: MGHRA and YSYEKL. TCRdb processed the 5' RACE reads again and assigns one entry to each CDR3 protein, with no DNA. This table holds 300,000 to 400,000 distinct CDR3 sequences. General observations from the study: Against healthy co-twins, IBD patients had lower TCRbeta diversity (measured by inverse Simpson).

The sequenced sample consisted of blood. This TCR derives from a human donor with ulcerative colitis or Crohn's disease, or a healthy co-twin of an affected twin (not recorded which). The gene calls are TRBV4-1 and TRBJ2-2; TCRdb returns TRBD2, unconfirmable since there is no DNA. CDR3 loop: CASTGTSPTGELFF.